The 27 T cell receptor beta chains reported below all come from one sample, sequenced in a study of identical twins. TCRdb re-called the 5' RACE reads with MiXCR, one entry per CDR3 protein. The sample lists some 760,000 distinct CDR3 sequences; 15% to 20% were seen once. These data are also associated with another study on T cells expressing NK-cell markers.

Sequenced material: PBMCs. The receptors derive from a woman aged 18-29 years in good health.

The gene calls are TRBV6-5 and TRBJ2-1; D might be TRBD2 (5 bases). Trimming took 1 base from V and 7 from J, leaving 11 bases between them. Per germline, CDR1 MNHEY and CDR2 SVGAGI. This CDR3 spans 14 amino acids. The DNA of the CDR3 is TGTGCCAGCAGTTACTATGCTAGCTGGAATGAGCAGTTCTTC. It codes for CASSYYASWNEQFF.

The gene calls are TRBV20-1 and TRBJ2-5; 10 positions agree with TRBD2. Germline V CDR1 and CDR2: DFQATT, SNEGSKA (reference sequence). This CDR3 region has 13 residues. The V gene end was trimmed by 4 bases and the J gene end by 9 bases; junction bases not matched to a gene: 8. CDR3 bases: TGCAGTGCTAAGGGGACTAGCGACCCTCCCCAGTACTTC. Its protein product is CSAKGTSDPPQYF.

The rearrangement uses TRBV9 and TRBJ2-3; TRBD1 or TRBD2 may be the D gene (5 bases each). This CDR3 is built from 14 residues. The V end lost 7 bases, the J end lost 1 base, and 13 bases lay between the germline ends. From germline, CDR1 is SGDLS and CDR2 YYNGEE. The CDR3 reads CASGYRTGTDTQYF. DNA of the CDR3: TGTGCCAGCGGCTACAGGACTGGCACAGATACGCAGTATTTT.

The chain combines TRBV12-3 or TRBV12-4 with TRBJ1-2; TRBD1 aligns across 7 bases. The CDR3 consists of 15 residues. V gave up 5 bases and J gave up 0 bases; unmatched junction bases: 6. The CDR3 nucleotides read TGTGCCAGCAGTAGTAGAGGGGGCTCTAACTATGGCTACACCTTC. It is translated as CASSSRGGSNYGYTF.

This clonotype was counted between two and nine times. CDR3 residues: CASSLGGRWNEQFF. CDR3 nucleotides: TGTGCCAGCAGCTTAGGCGGCCGATGGAATGAGCAGTTCTTC. This chain links TRBV7-9 with TRBJ2-1; D is undetermined. Trimming took off 1 base at V and 7 bases at J, with 11 bases between the two ends. The CDR3 consists of 14 residues. CDR1 is SEHNR and CDR2 is FQNEAQ in the germline V gene (reference sequence). The full variable domain, completed using reference TRBV7-9 and TRBJ2-1, is DTGVSQNPRHKITKRGQNVTFRCDPISEHNRLYWYRQTLGQGPEFLTYFQNEAQLEKSRLLSDRFSAERPKGSFSTLEIQRTEQGDSAMYLCASSLGGRWNEQFFGPGTRLTVL.

The V gene is TRBV19, the J gene TRBJ1-5, with D tentatively TRBD1 (5 bases). This CDR3 has 16 residues. The ends were cut back, 9 bases at V and 0 bases at J, with 18 bases in the middle. Looked up from germline, CDR1 is LNHDA and CDR2 is SQIVND (reference sequence). CDR3 DNA: TGTGCCAGCCTCTTTCCTGGGGGTGGTAGCAATCAGCCCCAGCATTTT. This translates into CASLFPGGGSNQPQHF. The full variable domain, rest sourced from reference TRBV19 and TRBJ1-5, is DGGITQSPKYLFRKEGQNVTLSCEQNLNHDAMYWYRQDPGQGLRLIYYSQIVNDFQKGDIAEGYSVSREKKESFPLTVTSAQKNPTAFYLCASLFPGGGSNQPQHFGDGTRLSIL.

This clonotype was seen a few times. This chain connects TRBV10-3 to TRBJ2-1; the D gene is possibly TRBD2 (7 bases). Germline CDR1 reads ENHRY; CDR2 reads SYGVKD. Trimming removed 5 bases at V and 9 bases at J, with 14 bases between. The CDR3 is 13 residues long. The CDR3: CAISPQGGAEQFF. Here the CDR3 DNA reads TGTGCCATCAGTCCGCAAGGGGGGGCTGAGCAGTTCTTC.

The sample holds a few counts of this clonotype. The V call is TRBV5-4, the J call TRBJ2-1; 7 nucleotides align to TRBD2. In germline, CDR1 is SGHNT, CDR2 YYREEE (reference sequence). This CDR3 has 15 residues. Trimming took 2 bases from V and 5 from J; bases not matched to a gene: 7. The DNA of the CDR3 is TGTGCCAGCAGCTTTATAGGACTAGAGGACAATGAGCAGTTCTTC. This gives the protein CASSFIGLEDNEQFF. The complete variable domain, with remaining parts taken from reference TRBV5-4 and TRBJ2-1, reads ETGVTQSPTHLIKTRGQQVTLRCSSQSGHNTVSWYQQALGQGPQFIFQYYREEENGRGNFPPRFSGLQFPNYSSELNVNALELDDSALYLCASSFIGLEDNEQFFGPGTRLTVL.

This rearrangement joins TRBV7-9 to TRBJ2-7, with 8 bases aligning to TRBD1. The germline V gene has CDR1 SEHNR and CDR2 FQNEAQ (reference sequence). V shed 4 bases and J 0 bases; nucleotides not matched to a gene: 5. This CDR3 is 15 amino acids long. CDR3 DNA: TGTGCCAGCAGCTGGGCCGGGACAGGCTCCTACGAGCAGTACTTC. It is translated as CASSWAGTGSYEQYF.

The V gene is TRBV7-9, the J gene TRBJ2-7; D uncertain. The V end was cut by 5 bases, the J end by 7 bases, with 18 bases between. The CDR3 sequence is 14 residues long. Germline CDR1 reads SEHNR; CDR2 reads FQNEAQ (reference sequence). The CDR3 DNA reads TGTGCCAGCAGCCCCCGGGCCAGTTCCCTAGAGCAGTACTTC. Amino acids: CASSPRASSLEQYF.

The rearrangement links TRBV15 to TRBJ2-1, with 7 bases matching TRBD2. CDR1 LNHNV and CDR2 YYDKDF come from the germline V gene (reference sequence). Trimming removed 2 bases from V and 6 bases from J; junction bases left unmatched: 4. The CDR3 has 14 amino acids. The CDR3 loop reads CATSRRSGGNEQFF. The CDR3 nucleotides are TGTGCCACCAGCAGACGTTCGGGGGGCAATGAGCAGTTCTTC.

The table lists this clonotype with a few counts. The rearrangement joins TRBV7-9 to TRBJ2-1; D unresolved. The V gene lost 1 base and the J gene lost 5 bases, with 9 bases spanning the gap. Germline V gene sequence: CDR1 SEHNR, CDR2 FQNEAQ (reference sequence). This CDR3 has 14 amino acids. The CDR3 is CASSLVSRDNEQFF. In DNA, the CDR3 is TGTGCCAGCAGCTTAGTATCCCGGGACAATGAGCAGTTCTTC. Complete variable domain (other parts from reference TRBV7-9 and TRBJ2-1): DTGVSQNPRHKITKRGQNVTFRCDPISEHNRLYWYRQTLGQGPEFLTYFQNEAQLEKSRLLSDRFSAERPKGSFSTLEIQRTEQGDSAMYLCASSLVSRDNEQFFGPGTRLTVL.

This chain joins TRBV20-1 and TRBJ2-7, with 7 bases that match TRBD1. In germline, CDR1 is DFQATT, CDR2 SNEGSKA (reference sequence). The CDR3 runs to 13 residues. V gave up 2 bases and J gave up 3 bases; unmatched junction bases: 4. In nucleotides, the CDR3 is TGCAGTGCTAGACGAGGACAGGTCTACGAGCAGTACTTC. It is translated as CSARRGQVYEQYF.

Here the CDR3 reads CAFSTRARGGTSYEQYF. CDR3 bases: TGTGCCTTCAGTACCCGGGCGAGGGGGGGTACGTCCTACGAGCAGTACTTC. V and J are TRBV12-3 or TRBV12-4 and TRBJ2-7; D may be TRBD2 (7 bases). Deletions cut 11 bases from V and 1 base from J, with 27 bases between. This CDR3 spans 17 amino acids.

V gene TRBV29-1 combines with J gene TRBJ2-3; the match to TRBD1 covers 9 bases. J gave up 6 bases and V 6 bases, and 7 bases lay outside the gene matches. Germline loops: CDR1 SQVTM, CDR2 ANQGSEA. This CDR3 comprises 13 residues. CDR3 sequence reads: CSVDRGKGDTQYF. DNA of the CDR3: TGCAGCGTGGACAGGGGAAAGGGGGATACGCAGTATTTT.

J is TRBJ2-7 and V is TRBV10-1; no firm D call. Germline CDR1 reads WNHNN; CDR2 reads SYGVQD (reference sequence). The CDR3 runs 13 residues. V gave up 4 bases and J gave up 2 bases, with 9 bases separating them. CDR3 amino acids: CASSVPGTYEQYF. CDR3 nucleotide sequence: TGCGCCAGCAGTGTACCGGGCACCTACGAGCAGTACTTC.

This clonotype was detected a few times. The chain joins TRBV20-1 to TRBJ2-5; D unclear. CDR1 DFQATT and CDR2 SNEGSKA come from the germline V gene (reference sequence). The CDR3 has 12 residues. Between the trimmed V and J ends, which lost 6 bases and 6 bases, there was a span of 14 bases. The CDR3 is CSALLFSQTQYF. The CDR3 DNA follows: TGCAGTGCGTTATTGTTTAGTCAGACCCAGTACTTC.

Only a few counts were recorded for this clonotype. The chain links TRBV27 to TRBJ2-1, with TRBD2 matching over 9 bases. The CDR3 loop spans 16 amino acids. The ends lost 6 bases at V and 8 bases at J; junction bases unmatched: 14. Germline V gene sequence: CDR1 MNHEY, CDR2 SMNVEV (reference sequence). Written as DNA, the CDR3 is TGTGCCAGCAGCATCTTAGCGGGAGTAGATGTAGATGAGCAGTTCTTC. Translated: CASSILAGVDVDEQFF.

This clonotype was counted only a few times. The V gene is TRBV6-1, the J gene TRBJ2-2; D unclear. Germline values: CDR1 MNHNS, CDR2 SASEGT. There are 13 residues in the CDR3. Between the trimmed V and J ends, which lost 8 bases and 3 bases, there was a span of 10 bases. The CDR3 loop is CASLGWDTGELFF. DNA of the CDR3: TGTGCCAGCCTCGGGTGGGACACCGGGGAGCTGTTTTTT.

The sample holds a few counts of this clonotype. This sequence joins TRBV20-1 and TRBJ1-1; D might be TRBD1 (6 bases). Germline CDR1 is DFQATT and CDR2 is SNEGSKA (reference sequence). V shed 1 base and J shed 4 bases, with 10 bases lying between them. The length of the CDR3 is 13 residues. CDR3 in amino acids: CSARAGVGTEAFF. DNA of the CDR3: TGCAGTGCTAGAGCAGGGGTTGGCACTGAAGCTTTCTTT.

V is TRBV12-3 or TRBV12-4 and J is TRBJ2-4; perhaps TRBD2 as D (7 bases). The ends were cut back, 8 bases at V and 7 bases at J, with 15 bases in the middle. The CDR3 contains 13 residues. The CDR3 DNA is TGTGCCAGCGGGGGGGCGGGAGTGAACATTCAGTACTTC. Translation gives CASGGAGVNIQYF.

This clonotype has only a few counts. J is TRBJ2-7 and V is TRBV30; D possibly corresponds to TRBD1 (6 bases). This CDR3 is 14 amino acids long. The V gene's germline CDR1 is GTSNPN and CDR2 SVGIG (reference sequence). V lost 1 base, J lost 6 bases, and 16 bases lay in between. In DNA, the CDR3 is TGTGCCTGGAGTGCCGGGACAACCAAGGGCGAGCAGTACTTC. This gives the protein CAWSAGTTKGEQYF.

The chain carries TRBV7-9 and TRBJ2-5; TRBD2 matches 11 bases. CDR1 is SEHNR and CDR2 is FQNEAQ in the germline V gene (reference sequence). This CDR3 comprises 16 residues. With V trimmed by 7 bases and J by 5 bases, 12 bases remained unmatched. The CDR3 DNA reads TGTGCCAGCATGACTACTAGCGGGAGAATGGTGGAGACCCAGTACTTC. This codes for CASMTTSGRMVETQYF.

The V call is TRBV6-5, the J call TRBJ1-2, with 7 bases identical to TRBD1. The CDR3 length is 13 residues. Per germline, CDR1 MNHEY and CDR2 SVGAGI. Trimming at V came to 8 bases and at J to 2 bases, leaving 5 bases not matched to a gene. CDR3 DNA: TGTGCCAGCGTTAGGGGACAGAACTATGGCTACACCTTC. This gives the protein CASVRGQNYGYTF.

This clonotype has only a few counts. The rearrangement uses TRBV20-1 and TRBJ2-1; a possible D gene is TRBD2 (7 bases). This CDR3 spans 14 amino acids. V was pared by 5 bases and J by 4 bases, with 15 bases between. Germline-derived CDR1 and CDR2 are DFQATT and SNEGSKA (reference sequence). As DNA, the CDR3 is TGCAGTGCTCGGAGAGGGGGGGGGTACAATGAGCAGTTCTTC. This gives the protein CSARRGGGYNEQFF.

There are a few counts of this clonotype. V gene TRBV7-8 combines with J gene TRBJ2-1; maybe TRBD2 (7 bases). The CDR3 sequence is 19 residues long. V lost 3 bases and J lost 8, with 29 bases in between. CDR1 and CDR2 from the germline V gene are SGHVS and FQNEAQ. The CDR3 protein is CASSFGGLDKSGRGDEQFF. The CDR3 DNA follows: TGTGCCAGCAGCTTCGGGGGGCTTGATAAGAGCGGACGCGGCGATGAGCAGTTCTTC. The whole variable domain, remainder taken from reference TRBV7-8 and TRBJ2-1, is GAGVSQSPRYKVAKRGQDVALRCDPISGHVSLFWYQQALGQGPEFLTYFQNEAQLDKSGLPSDRFFAERPEGSVSTLKIQRTQQEDSAVYLCASSFGGLDKSGRGDEQFFGPGTRLTVL.

This clonotype was seen a handful of times. The V call is TRBV6-5, the J call TRBJ1-1; D gene unclear. CDR1 MNHEY and CDR2 SVGAGI come from the germline V gene. This CDR3 has 15 amino acids. Trimming left V 6 bases short and J 0 bases short, with 14 bases between. The CDR3 sequence: CASSYRSWLNTEAFF. The DNA for the CDR3 is TGTGCCAGCAGCTACAGAAGCTGGTTGAACACTGAAGCTTTCTTT.